This T cell receptor (beta chain) comes out of a study of tumor and adjacent non-tumor tissue in lung cancer. Details on this clonotype: One end of the junction is discordant with germline, which a read error may explain.

The template was RNA from unsorted bulk tissue. TCRbeta libraries were built with three rounds of nested PCR, modified from ARM-PCR. TCRdb re-called the multiplex PCR reads with MiXCR, one entry per CDR3 protein. The sample records tens of thousands of distinct CDR3 sequences, 65% to 75% being singletons. The sequenced sample consisted of lung tumor tissue. The sequence was collected from a man aged 60-69 years with non-small cell lung cancer.

CDR3 sequence: CARSQGQSYDSPLHF. The CDR3 nucleotides read TGCGCCAGGAGCCAAGGACAGAGTTATGATTCACCTCTCCACTTT. V gene TRBV4-1 combines with J gene TRBJ1-6; TRBD1 is a possible D gene (6 bases). Germline V gene lookup returns CDR1 MGHRA and CDR2 YSYEKL. CDR3 size: 15 residues.